This entry concerns a single T cell receptor beta chain. The data were taken from a study of PD-L1 blockade in urothelial cancer. CDR3 length: 13 amino acids. In germline, CDR1 is SSHAT, CDR2 FNYEAQ (reference sequence). V was clipped by 5 bases and J by 5 bases; unmatched bases: 3. Measured with immunoSEQ multiplex PCR; TCRdb has only the in-frame clones, and not every one. The repertoire holds roughly 100,000 clones, with over 65% as singletons. Time point here: peripheral blood 6 weeks after treatment start. The chain uses TRBV7-7 and TRBJ2-5; 9 bases are a match to TRBD2. The sequence was collected from a man between 70 and 80 years old with urothelial cancer. Source: PBMCs, taken around atezolizumab (anti-PD-L1) treatment. This CDR3 reads CASSPGLAETQYF. CDR3 bases: TGTGCCAGCAGCCCTGGACTAGCGGAGACCCAGTACTTC. Variable domain in full (rest from reference TRBV7-7 and TRBJ2-5): GAGVSQSPRYKVTKRGQDVTLRCDPISSHATLYWYQQALGQGPEFLTYFNYEAQPDKSGLPSDRFSAERPEGSISTLTIQRTEQRDSAMYRCASSPGLAETQYFGPGTRLLVL.